This T cell receptor (beta chain) was observed in a study of blood T cell repertoires in COVID-19. On the study more broadly: The samples span acute and convalescent COVID-19 from the United States, Italy and Spain. The analysed material was cDNA or gDNA that came from T cells, B-cell-depleted T cells, or PBMCs.

In the original processing: Reference gene primer amplification yielded estimated nucleated cell counts. Method: immunoSEQ multiplex PCR; TCRdb's copy keeps in-frame clones and lacks some. The V and J calls and clone size are taken from that table; D and trimming were inferred from the DNA. Here the sample spans some 370,000 clones, 90% being singletons. Trimming removed 3 bases from V and 4 bases from J, with 15 bases in between. CDR3 length: 15 residues. CDR1 SEHNR and CDR2 FQNEAQ come from the germline V gene (reference sequence). The specimen was peripheral blood. This chain joins TRBV7-9 and TRBJ1-2; D possibly corresponds to TRBD1 (6 bases). The clonotype was recovered from a man younger than 35 with active or convalescent COVID-19. CDR3 sequence (DNA): TGTGCCAGCAGCTTTTCATGGACAGATTCCTATGGCTACACCTTC. It specifies CASSFSWTDSYGYTF.